These 32 T cell receptor beta chains came from one sample sequenced in a study of cytomegalovirus exposure and HLA in healthy donors. Vbeta (60) and Jbeta (13) primers were used in the PCR. Sequencing used immunoSEQ multiplex PCR; TCRdb keeps in-frame clones, though not all of them. The sample carries some 76,000 clones, about 76% recorded once. Sequenced sample: PBMCs. Receptors originate from a male donor in good health and CMV-seropositive.

This clone was found a few times. V is TRBV5-1 and J is TRBJ2-3; 11 bases fit TRBD2. The length of the CDR3 is 14 residues. CDR1 and CDR2 (germline): SGHRS, YFSETQ. After removal of 4 bases from V and 3 bases from J, the junction contained 1 base not matched to a gene. CDR3 in DNA: TGCGCCAGCAGCAGACTAGCGGGGACAGATACGCAGTATTTT. It encodes CASSRLAGTDTQYF. Drawing the rest from reference TRBV5-1 and TRBJ2-3, the complete variable domain is KAGVTQTPRYLIKTRGQQVTLSCSPISGHRSVSWYQQTPGQGLQFLFEYFSETQRNKGNFPGRFSGRQFSNSRSEMNVSTLELGDSALYLCASSRLAGTDTQYFGPGTRLTVL.

A few counts support this clone. The gene calls are TRBV4-2 and TRBJ2-7, with D perhaps TRBD2 (5 bases). The CDR3 loop spans 14 amino acids. Trimming removed 1 base at V and 3 bases at J, with 10 bases between. Germline values: CDR1 LGHNA, CDR2 YNFKEQ. The CDR3 bases are TGTGCCAGCAGCCAAGGATCCGGGGACTACGAGCAGTACTTC. Protein: CASSQGSGDYEQYF.

CDR3 sequence (DNA): TGTGCCAGCAGTAAACCGGGACAGGGTATAGTTGGAAACACCATATATTTT. Translated: CASSKPGQGIVGNTIYF. The V and J genes are TRBV5-6 and TRBJ1-3, with 9 bases lining up with TRBD1. This CDR3 has 17 amino acids. The V gene's germline CDR1 is SGHDT and CDR2 YYEEEE. With V trimmed by 5 bases and J by 3 bases, 12 bases remained unmatched.

The genes are TRBV19 and TRBJ2-5; tentatively, D is TRBD1 (6 bases). Gene TRBJ2-7 matches the end of the DNA better, so the J call may be wrong. Per the germline V gene, CDR1 is LNHDA and CDR2 is SQIVND (reference sequence). The CDR3 has 11 residues. The CDR3 DNA reads TGTGCCAGCAGGGGCCCCTACGAGCAGTACTTC. It yields the protein CASRGPYEQYF.

The V call is TRBV7-9, the J call TRBJ2-1; 8 bases map to TRBD2. The V gene's germline CDR1 is SEHNR and CDR2 FQNEAQ (reference sequence). Trimming removed 3 bases from V and 5 bases from J; junction bases left unmatched: 9. CDR3 size: 16 residues. The CDR3 is CASSFAGTRVHNEQFF. Here the CDR3 DNA reads TGTGCCAGCAGCTTCGCGGGGACTAGGGTCCACAATGAGCAGTTCTTC. Together with reference TRBV7-9 and TRBJ2-1, the CDR3 gives the full variable domain: DTGVSQNPRHKITKRGQNVTFRCDPISEHNRLYWYRQTLGQGPEFLTYFQNEAQLEKSRLLSDRFSAERPKGSFSTLEIQRTEQGDSAMYLCASSFAGTRVHNEQFFGPGTRLTVL.

The gene calls are TRBV4-2 and TRBJ2-5, with a possible D match to TRBD2 (6 bases). The V end was cut by 1 base, the J end by 6 bases, with 9 bases between. The germline V gene has CDR1 LGHNA and CDR2 YNFKEQ. This CDR3 is built from 13 residues. The chain's CDR3 is CASSQGGEKTQYF. In DNA, the CDR3 is TGTGCCAGCAGCCAAGGGGGGGAGAAGACCCAGTACTTC.

J is TRBJ1-5 and V is TRBV4-1; D is undetermined. This CDR3 spans 14 amino acids. Trimming shortened V by 0 bases and J by 5 bases, and 8 bases separated the two germline ends. Germline-derived CDR1 and CDR2 are MGHRA and YSYEKL. The CDR3 sequence is CASSQDRGDQPQHF. The CDR3 DNA reads as TGCGCCAGCAGCCAAGACCGGGGAGATCAGCCCCAGCATTTT.

This CDR3 is CASTKGGARTGISYSNQPQHF. DNA for the CDR3: TGTGCCAGTACCAAAGGGGGTGCCCGGACAGGCATTAGTTATAGCAATCAGCCCCAGCATTTT. The chain carries TRBV19 and TRBJ1-5; 7 nucleotides line up with TRBD1. V lost 7 bases and J lost 0; bases outside the gene matches: 24. CDR1 LNHDA and CDR2 SQIVND come from the germline V gene (reference sequence). This CDR3 spans 21 amino acids. Variable domain in full (rest from reference TRBV19 and TRBJ1-5): DGGITQSPKYLFRKEGQNVTLSCEQNLNHDAMYWYRQDPGQGLRLIYYSQIVNDFQKGDIAEGYSVSREKKESFPLTVTSAQKNPTAFYLCASTKGGARTGISYSNQPQHFGDGTRLSIL.

The chain recombines TRBV2 with TRBJ2-5, with D tentatively TRBD2 (5 bases). Trimming left V 1 base short and J 4 bases short, with 10 bases between. Germline CDR1 reads SNHLY; CDR2 reads FYNNEI. The CDR3 length is 14 residues. The CDR3 nucleotides are TGTGCCAGCAGTGAAGATAGAGGGATAGAGACCCAGTACTTC. Its protein is CASSEDRGIETQYF. Full variable domain (missing parts from reference TRBV2 and TRBJ2-5): EPEVTQTPSHQVTQMGQEVILRCVPISNHLYFYWYRQILGQKVEFLVSFYNNEISEKSEIFDDQFSVERPDGSNFTLKIRSTKLEDSAMYFCASSEDRGIETQYFGPGTRLLVL.

This chain uses TRBV10-3 with TRBJ1-6; TRBD1 aligns across 10 bases. J lost 13 bases, V lost 6 bases, and 3 bases had no gene match. Germline loops: CDR1 ENHRY, CDR2 SYGVKD. The CDR3 has 12 amino acids. The CDR3 reads CAIRGQGSPLHF. The CDR3 nucleotides are TGTGCCATCAGGGGACAGGGGTCTCCCCTCCACTTT.

This clone has more than one count but fewer than ten. The chain is built from TRBV5-1 and TRBJ2-1; D unclear. Germline V CDR1 and CDR2: SGHRS, YFSETQ. The CDR3 has 14 amino acids. V was trimmed by 0 bases and J by 6 bases, leaving 10 bases between them. As DNA, the CDR3 is TGCGCCAGCAGCTTGGAGCACCGCCCCAATGAGCAGTTCTTC. Translating it yields CASSLEHRPNEQFF. Filled out from reference TRBV5-1 and TRBJ2-1, the complete variable domain reads KAGVTQTPRYLIKTRGQQVTLSCSPISGHRSVSWYQQTPGQGLQFLFEYFSETQRNKGNFPGRFSGRQFSNSRSEMNVSTLELGDSALYLCASSLEHRPNEQFFGPGTRLTVL.

This chain links TRBV5-5 with TRBJ1-5; 7 positions agree with TRBD1. The CDR3 is made up of 14 amino acids. The germline CDR1 and CDR2 sequences are SGHKS and YYEKEE (reference sequence). Losses at the gene ends were 2 bases for V and 3 bases for J; bases not matched to a gene: 2. Here the CDR3 reads CASSLQGTNQPQHF. The CDR3 bases are TGTGCCAGCAGCTTACAGGGGACCAATCAGCCCCAGCATTTT.

The V call is TRBV10-3, the J call TRBJ2-1, with TRBD2 matching 11 bases. Trimming removed 7 bases from V and 0 bases from J; junction bases left unmatched: 8. The germline CDR1 and CDR2 sequences are ENHRY and SYGVKD. The CDR3 has 17 residues. CDR3 nucleotides: TGTGCCATCACCAGGACTAGCGGGTCCAGCTCCTACAATGAGCAGTTCTTC. Translated: CAITRTSGSSSYNEQFF.

A note on this clone: A junction boundary mismatches the germline segment, possibly from a read error. Other DNA sequences in this sample translate to the same CDR3. V usage is TRBV30 and J usage is TRBJ1-6; tentatively, D is TRBD1 (5 bases). This CDR3 spans 16 amino acids. Germline assignment: CDR1 GTSNPN and CDR2 SVGIG (reference sequence). This CDR3 reads CAWTARGSSYNSPLHF. CDR3 DNA: TGTGCCTGGACCGCCCGGGGGAGCTCCTATAACTCACCCCTCCACTTT.

This clone was picked up a small number of times. The rearrangement joins TRBV11-3 to TRBJ2-2; D is possibly TRBD2 (5 bases). V was pared by 1 base and J by 4 bases, with 10 bases between. The CDR3 is 15 residues long. The germline CDR1 and CDR2 sequences are SGHNT and YENEEA. The CDR3 loop is CASSLARRGTGELFF. The DNA of the CDR3 is TGTGCCAGCAGCTTAGCTCGTCGGGGCACCGGGGAGCTGTTTTTT.

This chain joins TRBV7-9 and TRBJ1-2, with TRBD1 identical over 11 bases. The CDR3 length is 15 residues. The V gene end was trimmed by 4 bases and the J gene end by 3 bases; junction bases not matched to a gene: 4. Germline CDR1 reads SEHNR; CDR2 reads FQNEAQ (reference sequence). CDR3 amino acids: CASSSDRGPYYGYTF. The CDR3 coding sequence is TGTGCCAGCAGCTCGGACAGGGGGCCATACTATGGCTACACCTTC.

This clone appeared once. This chain connects TRBV18 to TRBJ1-2, with D tentatively TRBD1 (6 bases). Trimming removed 0 bases from V and 4 bases from J, with 12 bases in between. CDR3 length: 15 amino acids. Germline V lookup: CDR1 KGHSH, CDR2 LQKENI. The CDR3 nucleotides are TGTGCCAGCTCACCACCGAGGACAGCGGCCTATGGCTACACCTTC. This codes for CASSPPRTAAYGYTF.

The chain links TRBV2 to TRBJ2-3; 8 nucleotides agree with TRBD1. Per germline, CDR1 SNHLY and CDR2 FYNNEI. The CDR3 is 14 residues long. Trimming removed 8 bases from V and 4 bases from J; junction bases left unmatched: 8. CDR3 sequence: CASGPDRASDTQYF. In DNA form, the CDR3 reads TGTGCCAGCGGCCCGGACAGGGCGTCAGATACGCAGTATTTT.

The chain recombines TRBV7-6 with TRBJ2-5, with a possible D match to TRBD1 (5 bases). The length of the CDR3 is 15 residues. Germline values: CDR1 SGHVS, CDR2 FNYEAQ. Trimming took 4 bases from V and 1 from J, leaving 13 bases between them. In nucleotides, the CDR3 is TGTGCCAGCAGCTCCATTGACAGTACCCAAGAGACCCAGTACTTC. Translated: CASSSIDSTQETQYF. The full variable domain, in which reference TRBV7-6 and TRBJ2-5 provide the parts outside the CDR3, is GAGVSQSPRYKVTKRGQDVALRCDPISGHVSLYWYRQALGQGPEFLTYFNYEAQQDKSGLPNDRFSAERPEGSISTLTIQRTEQRDSAMYRCASSSIDSTQETQYFGPGTRLLVL.

This chain links TRBV28 with TRBJ2-1; 8 bases fit TRBD2. V was clipped by 4 bases and J by 4 bases; unmatched bases: 6. This CDR3 has 15 amino acids. CDR1 is MDHEN and CDR2 is SYDVKM in the germline V gene. In DNA, the CDR3 is TGTGCCAGCAGTTCCGAGCGGGGGCTATACAATGAGCAGTTCTTC. Protein sequence: CASSSERGLYNEQFF.

This clone was picked up one time. The V call is TRBV9, the J call TRBJ2-7, with 8 bases fitting TRBD2. CDR1 and CDR2 (germline): SGDLS, YYNGEE. Unmatched junction bases numbered 14, after V lost 4 bases and J lost 2 bases. The CDR3 covers 17 residues. The DNA of the CDR3 is TGTGCCAGCAGCCCCTTCGGGGGGCGGGAGGCCCCCTACGAGCAGTACTTC. It codes for CASSPFGGREAPYEQYF.

This chain uses TRBV18 with TRBJ1-5; tentative D call: TRBD1 (6 bases). Germline V gene lookup returns CDR1 KGHSH and CDR2 LQKENI. The CDR3 has 16 amino acids. V lost 3 bases to trimming and J lost 2 bases, with 14 bases between them. CDR3 in amino acids: CASSPTGTRGNQPQHF. CDR3 coding DNA: TGTGCCAGCTCACCGACCGGGACACGGGGCAATCAGCCCCAGCATTTT. Together with reference TRBV18 and TRBJ1-5, the CDR3 gives the full variable domain: NAGVMQNPRHLVRRRGQEARLRCSPMKGHSHVYWYRQLPEEGLKFMVYLQKENIIDESGMPKERFSAEFPKEGPSILRIQQVVRGDSAAYFCASSPTGTRGNQPQHFGDGTRLSIL.

On this clone itself: In the same sample, other DNA sequences code for this CDR3. This CDR3 is CASSLQGRGYTF. The CDR3 DNA sequence: TGTGCCAGCAGCTTACAGGGCCGCGGCTACACCTTC. The genes are TRBV7-9 and TRBJ1-2; TRBD1 might be the D (5 bases). Germline-derived CDR1 and CDR2 are SEHNR and FQNEAQ (reference sequence). The CDR3 loop spans 12 amino acids. V was shortened by 2 bases and J by 8 bases, with 9 bases between the two germline ends.

This clone was counted between two and nine times. The chain uses TRBV5-1 and TRBJ2-1; 7 bases map to TRBD2. CDR3 length equals 14 residues. Germline trimming cut 0 bases from V and 8 bases from J; bases unmatched to any gene: 5. CDR1 SGHRS and CDR2 YFSETQ come from the germline V gene. The CDR3 reads CASSLEGGRDEQFF. CDR3 nucleotides: TGCGCCAGCAGCTTGGAAGGCGGGAGAGATGAGCAGTTCTTC.

This chain links TRBV5-1 with TRBJ1-2; 8 bases match TRBD1. CDR3 size: 17 residues. V gave up 0 bases and J gave up 3 bases; unmatched junction bases: 10. Germline-derived CDR1 and CDR2 are SGHRS and YFSETQ. As DNA, the CDR3 is TGCGCCAGCAGCTTGGTCTACAGGACAGGGTCGGACTATGGCTACACCTTC. This gives the protein CASSLVYRTGSDYGYTF.

This rearrangement joins TRBV7-3 to TRBJ2-5; a weak D match, TRBD2 (5 bases). Germline V CDR1 and CDR2: SGHTA, FQGTGA. V shed 2 bases and J shed 5 bases, with 9 bases lying between them. This CDR3 spans 13 amino acids. This CDR3 is CASSLGSRETQYF. The CDR3 nucleotides read TGTGCCAGCAGCTTAGGGAGTAGGGAGACCCAGTACTTC.

This sequence joins TRBV5-6 and TRBJ2-5; D unresolved. The CDR3 consists of 13 residues. Germline assignment: CDR1 SGHDT and CDR2 YYEEEE. Deletions cut 6 bases from V and 5 bases from J, with 14 bases between. CDR3 nucleotide sequence: TGTGCCAGCACCAAATCGTTAGAGGAGACCCAGTACTTC. It yields the protein CASTKSLEETQYF. Full variable domain (remainder filled in from reference TRBV5-6 and TRBJ2-5): DAGVTQSPTHLIKTRGQQVTLRCSPKSGHDTVSWYQQALGQGPQFIFQYYEEEERQRGNFPDRFSGHQFPNYSSELNVNALLLGDSALYLCASTKSLEETQYFGPGTRLLVL.

The table lists this clone with a few counts. The chain is built from TRBV19 and TRBJ2-3; TRBD2 matches 9 bases. V dropped 5 bases and J dropped 1; count of bases not matched to a gene: 4. In germline, CDR1 is LNHDA, CDR2 SQIVND (reference sequence). The CDR3 spans 15 residues. DNA for the CDR3: TGTGCCAGTAGTCCGATAGCGGGGGGCACAGATACGCAGTATTTT. The encoded protein is CASSPIAGGTDTQYF.

This clone was observed a few times. This chain links TRBV5-5 with TRBJ2-6; D not resolved. Trimming cost V 1 base and J 2 bases, with 13 bases left between them. The CDR3 is 17 amino acids. Germline values: CDR1 SGHKS, CDR2 YYEKEE (reference sequence). The chain's CDR3 is CASSLYVLPTGANVLTF. For the CDR3, the DNA is TGTGCCAGCAGCTTGTACGTCCTACCCACTGGGGCCAACGTCCTGACTTTC.

The gene calls are TRBV27 and TRBJ2-1; D is perhaps TRBD1 (5 bases). This CDR3 has 15 residues. Germline V CDR1 and CDR2: MNHEY, SMNVEV (reference sequence). The V and J ends lost 1 base and 4 bases respectively, with 11 bases between them. Here the CDR3 reads CASSLWLRQYNEQFF. The CDR3 nucleotides are TGTGCCAGCAGTTTATGGCTTAGACAGTACAATGAGCAGTTCTTC.

The chain joins TRBV28 to TRBJ1-2; D uncertain. The ends were cut back, 6 bases at V and 7 bases at J, with 9 bases in the middle. The CDR3 length is 11 residues. Germline CDR1 and CDR2: MDHEN and SYDVKM. The CDR3 nucleotides read TGTGCCAGCAGAGACACGACTGGCTACACCTTC. This translates into CASRDTTGYTF.

The chain uses TRBV6-5 and TRBJ2-5; D possibly corresponds to TRBD1 (6 bases). Germline V lookup: CDR1 MNHEY, CDR2 SVGAGI. CDR3 size: 13 residues. Trimming left V 8 bases short and J 5 bases short, with 15 bases between. CDR3 in amino acids: CASRGGGGETQYF. CDR3 DNA: TGTGCCAGCCGAGGGGGTGGAGGCGAGACCCAGTACTTC.